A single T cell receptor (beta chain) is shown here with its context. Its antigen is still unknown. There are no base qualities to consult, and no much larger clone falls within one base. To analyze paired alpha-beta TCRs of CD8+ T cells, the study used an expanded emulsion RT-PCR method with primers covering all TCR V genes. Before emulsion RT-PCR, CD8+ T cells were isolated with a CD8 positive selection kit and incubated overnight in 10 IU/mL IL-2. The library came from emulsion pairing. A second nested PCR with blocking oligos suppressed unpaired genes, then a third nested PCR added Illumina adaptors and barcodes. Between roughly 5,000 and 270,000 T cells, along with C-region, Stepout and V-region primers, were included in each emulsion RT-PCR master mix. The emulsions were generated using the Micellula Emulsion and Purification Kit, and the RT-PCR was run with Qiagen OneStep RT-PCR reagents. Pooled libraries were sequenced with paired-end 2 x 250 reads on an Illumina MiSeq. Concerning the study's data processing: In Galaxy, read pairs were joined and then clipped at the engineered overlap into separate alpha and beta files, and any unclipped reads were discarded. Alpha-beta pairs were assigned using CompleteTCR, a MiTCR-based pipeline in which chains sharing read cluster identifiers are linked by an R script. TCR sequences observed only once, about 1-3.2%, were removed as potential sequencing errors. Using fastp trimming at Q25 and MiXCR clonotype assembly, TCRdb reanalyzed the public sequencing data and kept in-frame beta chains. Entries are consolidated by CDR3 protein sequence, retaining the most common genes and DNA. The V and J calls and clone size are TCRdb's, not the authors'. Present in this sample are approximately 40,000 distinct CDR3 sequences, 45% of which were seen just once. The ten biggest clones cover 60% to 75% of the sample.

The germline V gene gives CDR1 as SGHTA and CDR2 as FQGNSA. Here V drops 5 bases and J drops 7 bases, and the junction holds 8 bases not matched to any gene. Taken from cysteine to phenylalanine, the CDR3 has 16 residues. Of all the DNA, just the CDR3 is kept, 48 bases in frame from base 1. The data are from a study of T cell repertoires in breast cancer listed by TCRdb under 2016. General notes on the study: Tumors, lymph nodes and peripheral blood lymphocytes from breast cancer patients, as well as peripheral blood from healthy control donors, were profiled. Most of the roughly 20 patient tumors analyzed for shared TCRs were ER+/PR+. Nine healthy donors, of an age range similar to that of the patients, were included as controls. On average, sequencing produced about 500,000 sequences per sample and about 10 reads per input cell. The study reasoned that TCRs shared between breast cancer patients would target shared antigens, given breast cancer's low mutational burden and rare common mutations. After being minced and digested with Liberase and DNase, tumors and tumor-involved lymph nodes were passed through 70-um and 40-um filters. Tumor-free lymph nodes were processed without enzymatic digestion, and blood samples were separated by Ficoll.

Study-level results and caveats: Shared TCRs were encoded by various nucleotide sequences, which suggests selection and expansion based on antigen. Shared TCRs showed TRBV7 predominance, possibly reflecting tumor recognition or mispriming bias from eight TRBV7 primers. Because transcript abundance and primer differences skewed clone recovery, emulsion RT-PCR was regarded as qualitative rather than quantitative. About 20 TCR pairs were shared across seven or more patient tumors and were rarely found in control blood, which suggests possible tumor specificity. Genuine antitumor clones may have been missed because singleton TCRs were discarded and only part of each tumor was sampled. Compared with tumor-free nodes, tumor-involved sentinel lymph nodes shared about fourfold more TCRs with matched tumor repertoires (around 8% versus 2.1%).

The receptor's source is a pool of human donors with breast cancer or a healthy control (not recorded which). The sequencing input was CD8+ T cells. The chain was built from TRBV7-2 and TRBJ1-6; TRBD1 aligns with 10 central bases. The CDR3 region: CASSPSVGQGNSPLHF. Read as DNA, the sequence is TGTGCCAGCAGCCCCAGCGTGGGACAGGGGAATTCACCCCTCCACTTT. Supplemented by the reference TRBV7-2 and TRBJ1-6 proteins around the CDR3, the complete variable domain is GAGVSQSPSNKVTEKGKDVELRCDPISGHTALYWYRQSLGQGLEFLIYFQGNSAPDKSGLPSDRFSAERTGGSVSTLTIQRTQQEDSAVYLCASSPSVGQGNSPLHFGNGTRLTVT.